The rows below give T cell receptor beta chains drawn from one sample of a study of cytomegalovirus exposure and HLA in healthy donors. Assay used: immunoSEQ multiplex PCR; TCRdb lists only in-frame clones, some missing. The sample contains 98,000 or so clones, over 75% of which appear only once. Sample: PBMCs. These receptor sequences come from a man in his 60s in good health and CMV-seropositive. Both conserved end residues are part of each CDR3. The order of the fields is D gene, J gene, clone size, V gene, CDR3 protein, CDR3 DNA. A D gene is named only where the DNA matches it firmly. For some rows the clone size is stated as once, few or many, or as a class when expanded; others skip it.

d_call: NA
j_call: TRBJ1-4
clone_size: NA
v_call: TRBV2
cdr3_aa: CASSEARLEKLFF
cdr3_nt: TGTGCCAGCAGTGAAGCCCGGTTGGAAAAACTGTTTTTT

d_call: TRBD1
j_call: TRBJ1-6
clone_size: NA
v_call: TRBV6-5
cdr3_aa: CASNTGGAYNSPLHF
cdr3_nt: TGTGCCAGCAACACAGGGGGCGCCTATAATTCACCCCTCCACTTT

d_call: NA
j_call: TRBJ1-3
clone_size: NA
v_call: TRBV2
cdr3_aa: CASRPDSGNTIYF
cdr3_nt: TGTGCCAGCAGACCGGACAGTGGAAACACCATATATTTT

d_call: NA
j_call: TRBJ1-2
clone_size: NA
v_call: TRBV6-1
cdr3_aa: CASNRLRYGYTF
cdr3_nt: TGTGCCAGCAACAGGCTGCGCTATGGCTACACCTTC

d_call: TRBD1
j_call: TRBJ2-1
clone_size: NA
v_call: TRBV6-1
cdr3_aa: CATLNRGRSYNEQFF
cdr3_nt: TGTGCCACTCTAAACAGGGGCCGTTCCTACAATGAGCAGTTCTTC

d_call: TRBD1
j_call: TRBJ2-7
clone_size: NA
v_call: TRBV30
cdr3_aa: CVWSMTGYEQYF
cdr3_nt: TGTGTCTGGAGTATGACAGGGTACGAGCAGTACTTC

d_call: NA
j_call: TRBJ1-1
clone_size: NA
v_call: TRBV2
cdr3_aa: CASSEQGGMNTEAFF
cdr3_nt: TGTGCCAGCAGTGAACAGGGCGGCATGAACACTGAAGCTTTCTTT

d_call: NA
j_call: TRBJ2-7
clone_size: NA
v_call: TRBV6-5
cdr3_aa: CASSGAGNYEQYF
cdr3_nt: TGTGCCAGCAGTGGGGCAGGGAACTACGAGCAGTACTTC

d_call: NA
j_call: TRBJ2-7
clone_size: NA
v_call: TRBV28
cdr3_aa: CASSLPTYEQYF
cdr3_nt: TGTGCCAGCAGTTTACCCACCTACGAGCAGTACTTC

d_call: NA
j_call: TRBJ1-2
clone_size: NA
v_call: TRBV28
cdr3_aa: CASRPGVWGYTF
cdr3_nt: TGTGCCAGCAGACCCGGGGTCTGGGGCTACACCTTC

d_call: TRBD1
j_call: TRBJ1-6
clone_size: NA
v_call: TRBV7-9
cdr3_aa: CASSRTGGSSPLHF
cdr3_nt: TGTGCCAGCAGTCGGACAGGGGGCTCTTCACCCCTCCACTTT

d_call: TRBD1
j_call: TRBJ1-2
clone_size: NA
v_call: TRBV7-9
cdr3_aa: CASRAGGQEGYTF
cdr3_nt: TGTGCCAGCAGGGCAGGGGGCCAGGAAGGCTACACCTTC

d_call: TRBD1
j_call: TRBJ1-5
clone_size: NA
v_call: TRBV6-1
cdr3_aa: CASSPTGGNQPQHF
cdr3_nt: TGTGCCAGCAGCCCGACAGGGGGAAATCAGCCCCAGCATTTT

d_call: NA
j_call: TRBJ1-6
clone_size: NA
v_call: TRBV6-5
cdr3_aa: CASTRTADNSPLHF
cdr3_nt: TGTGCCAGCACGCGGACAGCAGATAATTCACCCCTCCACTTT

d_call: TRBD2
j_call: TRBJ2-7
clone_size: NA
v_call: TRBV29-1
cdr3_aa: CSVVAGAYEQYF
cdr3_nt: TGCAGCGTTGTAGCGGGGGCATACGAGCAGTACTTC

d_call: NA
j_call: TRBJ1-1
clone_size: NA
v_call: TRBV5-8
cdr3_aa: CASSFGGIRGEAFF
cdr3_nt: TGTGCCAGCAGCTTTGGAGGGATCCGTGGGGAAGCTTTCTTT

d_call: NA
j_call: TRBJ2-7
clone_size: once
v_call: TRBV5-1
cdr3_aa: CASSLTGAVNEQYF
cdr3_nt: TGCGCCAGCAGCTTGACTGGGGCGGTGAACGAGCAGTACTTC

d_call: TRBD1
j_call: TRBJ2-2
clone_size: once
v_call: TRBV7-3
cdr3_aa: CASSLTGGFGTGELFF
cdr3_nt: TGTGCCAGCAGCCTGACAGGGGGGTTTGGGACCGGGGAGCTGTTTTTT

d_call: TRBD1
j_call: TRBJ2-1
clone_size: once
v_call: TRBV5-4
cdr3_aa: CASSLGQYNEQFF
cdr3_nt: TGTGCCAGCAGCCTGGGACAGTACAATGAGCAGTTCTTC

d_call: NA
j_call: TRBJ1-1
clone_size: NA
v_call: TRBV7-6
cdr3_aa: CASSLASVNTEAFF
cdr3_nt: TGTGCCAGCAGCTTAGCGTCGGTGAACACTGAAGCTTTCTTT

d_call: TRBD2
j_call: TRBJ2-7
clone_size: NA
v_call: TRBV7-2
cdr3_aa: CASRPTTGGGEQYF
cdr3_nt: TGTGCCAGCAGGCCGACAACGGGGGGGGGCGAGCAGTACTTC

d_call: NA
j_call: TRBJ1-6
clone_size: few
v_call: TRBV5-4
cdr3_aa: CASSLGQVINSPLHF
cdr3_nt: TGTGCCAGCAGCTTGGGACAGGTCATCAATTCACCCCTCCACTTT

d_call: TRBD1
j_call: TRBJ1-2
clone_size: NA
v_call: TRBV18
cdr3_aa: CASSQGQGHGYTF
cdr3_nt: TGTGCCAGCTCACAGGGACAGGGGCATGGCTACACCTTC

d_call: NA
j_call: TRBJ1-1
clone_size: NA
v_call: TRBV5-4
cdr3_aa: CASSLDTRRDTEAFF
cdr3_nt: TGTGCCAGCAGCTTGGATACCCGGAGGGACACTGAAGCTTTCTTT